Below are 5 T cell receptor beta chains sequenced from a single sample in a study of T-cell memory formation after mild COVID-19. TCRdb redid the calling of the 5' RACE reads with MiXCR, one entry per CDR3 protein. The table has about 610,000 distinct CDR3 sequences, about 18% seen once; the top ten hold less than 10%. Input material: PBMCs or a T cell subset sorted from them (not recorded which). Source of these receptors: an adult woman who had mild COVID-19 (a few samples of this study predate the infection). Cell type and time point are not known.

This clonotype was observed a few times. The J gene is TRBJ2-1, the V gene TRBV20-1; the D gene is possibly TRBD2 (5 bases). V lost 3 bases and J 4 bases, leaving 13 bases between the germline ends. Germline V gene lookup returns CDR1 DFQATT and CDR2 SNEGSKA (reference sequence). This CDR3 is built from 14 residues. The CDR3 spells CSASRGPAYNEQFF. Written as DNA, the CDR3 is TGCAGTGCTAGTAGAGGGCCAGCGTACAATGAGCAGTTCTTC.

There are a few counts of this clonotype. The CDR3, as DNA: TGTGCCAGCAGTGAAGAACACCTCCGCACAGATACGCAGTATTTT. It translates to CASSEEHLRTDTQYF. The chain has TRBV2 and TRBJ2-3; D call uncertain. The CDR3 is 15 amino acids. The ends were cut back, 1 base at V and 1 base at J, with 9 bases in the middle. Germline V gene sequence: CDR1 SNHLY, CDR2 FYNNEI.

This clonotype came up a few times. J is TRBJ2-7 and V is TRBV5-1; tentatively, D is TRBD2 (6 bases). The CDR3 length is 14 residues. The V and J ends lost 0 bases and 4 bases respectively, with 11 bases between them. Germline V gives CDR1 SGHRS, CDR2 YFSETQ. CDR3 region: CASSLAGVEYEQYF. CDR3 sequence (DNA): TGCGCCAGCAGCTTGGCGGGAGTCGAATACGAGCAGTACTTC.

This clonotype was counted between two and nine times. The chain couples TRBV4-1 to TRBJ2-1, with 7 bases aligning to TRBD1. Unmatched junction bases numbered 5, after V lost 5 bases and J lost 1 base. Germline V lookup: CDR1 MGHRA, CDR2 YSYEKL. The CDR3 totals 15 residues. CDR3 DNA: TGCGCCAGCAGCTACAACAGGGGTTCCTACAATGAGCAGTTCTTC. Translation gives CASSYNRGSYNEQFF.

The rearrangement joins TRBV20-1 to TRBJ2-1; D is unresolved. In germline, CDR1 is DFQATT, CDR2 SNEGSKA (reference sequence). CDR3 length: 13 residues. Trimming pared 3 bases from V and 5 bases from J, leaving 11 bases between. The CDR3 DNA sequence: TGCAGTGCTAGCCAGGCTGTTCACAATGAGCAGTTCTTC. Encoded protein: CSASQAVHNEQFF.